This TCR beta chain was obtained from a study of tumor-infiltrating lymphocytes in localized non-small cell lung cancer. The data were produced by immunoSEQ multiplex PCR, yet TCRdb's version contains in-frame clones alone and is incomplete. The table lists some 6,600 clones, around 70% of them singletons, with 9.5% to 15% in the top ten. The V and J ends lost 1 base and 1 base respectively, with 7 bases between them. Germline lookup yields CDR1 SGHVS and CDR2 FQNEAQ. CDR3 length: 15 residues. The chain combines TRBV7-8 with TRBJ2-2; no firm D call. The sequencing input was lung tumor tissue. This TCR was recovered from a human donor with non-small cell lung cancer. The DNA of the CDR3 is TGTGCCAGCAGCTTAGTCTTCGGGAACACCGGGGAGCTGTTTTTT. The encoded protein is CASSLVFGNTGELFF.